Shown below are 2 T cell receptor beta chains from a single sample sequenced in a study of blood T cell repertoires in COVID-19. Assay used: immunoSEQ multiplex PCR; TCRdb lists only in-frame clones, some missing. Counted here are about 32,000 clones, almost 90% occurring once; the ten biggest clones make up around 4.9%. The sequencing sample was made of peripheral blood. Receptor source: a woman aged 65 to 85 with active COVID-19.

This clone was seen only a few times. This chain connects TRBV28 to TRBJ2-7, with no clear D. Germline loops: CDR1 MDHEN, CDR2 SYDVKM. Trimming left V 3 bases short and J 5 bases short, with 8 bases between. The CDR3 sequence is 12 residues long. CDR3 loop: CASSFRGNEQYF. The DNA for the CDR3 is TGTGCCAGCAGTTTTCGAGGAAACGAGCAGTACTTC.

The rearrangement uses TRBV5-4 and TRBJ2-1, with 9 positions matching TRBD2. The CDR3 contains 16 residues. The junction had 10 bases not matched to a gene; V was cut back by 0 bases and J by 9 bases. Per the germline V gene, CDR1 is SGHNT and CDR2 is YYREEE (reference sequence). The CDR3 DNA is TGTGCCAGCAGCTTGGCCGGGGCTAGCGGGGAGGGTGAGCAGTTCTTC. Encoded protein: CASSLAGASGEGEQFF.